Here is one T cell receptor (beta chain) with its context. Antigen unknown. The stimulus was lysate of CMV-infected fibroblasts, 9 to 10 ug/mL. Memory cells lacking CD40L and CD69 with high CD45RO were sorted. Anti-CD28/CD49d costimulation, CD40-blocking antibody and enfuvirtide were given to CD8-depleted PBMCs for 15 to 20 hours. This specimen comes from a study of persistence of HIV-infected CD4 T cells. Study summary: Up to about 200 mL blood was drawn at multiple time points; a couple of donors had single-time leukapheresis.

CDR1 is MGHRA and CDR2 is YSYEKL in the germline V gene. V was clipped by 0 bases and J by 3 bases, with 11 bases between them. The CDR3 is 15 amino acids. This was the immunoSEQ version 4 assay in survey mode. Here immunoSEQ multiplex PCR was the method, and the copy in TCRdb shows in-frame clones only, minus some. The sample consists of 46,000 or so clones, about 80% of them appearing once. The V gene is TRBV4-1, the J gene TRBJ1-2, with D perhaps matching TRBD1 (5 bases). The sequencing here drew on CD4+ T cells sorted from PBMCs after approximately 19-hour stimulation, taken from a patient who received antiretroviral therapy. The source is an adult man with HIV who was CMV-seropositive. The CDR3 DNA follows: TGCGCCAGCAGCCAAGATCCACGGGGGGACTATGGCTACACCTTC. It translates to CASSQDPRGDYGYTF.